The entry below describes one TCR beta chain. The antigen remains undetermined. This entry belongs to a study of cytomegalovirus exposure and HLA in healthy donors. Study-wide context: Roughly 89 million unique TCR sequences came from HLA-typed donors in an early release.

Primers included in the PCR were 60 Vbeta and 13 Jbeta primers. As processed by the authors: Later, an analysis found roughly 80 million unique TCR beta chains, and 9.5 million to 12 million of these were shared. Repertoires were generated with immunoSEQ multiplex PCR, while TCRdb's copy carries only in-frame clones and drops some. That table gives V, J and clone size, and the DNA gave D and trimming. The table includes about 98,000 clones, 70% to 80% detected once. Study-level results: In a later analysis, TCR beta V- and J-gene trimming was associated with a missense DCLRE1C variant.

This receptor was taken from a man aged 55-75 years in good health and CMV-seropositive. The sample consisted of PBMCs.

Here the CDR3 DNA reads TGTGCCAGCAGCTTAGCCCCCTTCGGCAATGAGCAGTTCTTC. Protein: CASSLAPFGNEQFF. The chain links TRBV7-6 to TRBJ2-1; D gene unclear. This CDR3 region has 14 residues. V was cut by 0 bases and J by 6 bases, with 9 bases left in between. Germline CDR1 SGHVS, CDR2 FNYEAQ.